One and the same sample provided the 16 T cell receptor beta chains below, sequenced in a study of blood T cell repertoires in COVID-19 (dated by TCRdb to the early 2020s). The library was made by the immunoSEQ multiplex PCR assay. As stored in TCRdb, this immuneACCESS dataset retains in-frame rearrangements with V and J assigned. A fraction of the clones does not appear; measured against another copy, unresolved V genes explain less than half of the discrepancy, and the remainder lacks a known reason. This sample lists under 500,000 clones; 85% to 90% were detected once. The top ten hold more than 0.95% of the sample. Sequenced sample: PBMCs or T cells enriched from blood (not recorded which). The receptors derive from a man between 25 and 39 years old who had recovered from COVID-19.

The chain has TRBV7-8 and TRBJ2-3; 13 bases are a match to TRBD2. The V and J ends lost 5 bases and 4 bases, in that order; junction bases with no gene match: 6. The CDR3 length is 16 residues. The germline gives CDR1 SGHVS, CDR2 FQNEAQ. CDR3 residues: CASSLGLAGAPDTQYF. CDR3 DNA: TGTGCCAGCAGCCTCGGACTAGCGGGAGCCCCAGATACGCAGTATTTT.

This chain connects TRBV6-5 to TRBJ1-4; no clear D. CDR1 is MNHEY, CDR2 SVGAGI, per germline. The CDR3 consists of 14 residues. Trimming pared 4 bases from V and 7 bases from J, leaving 13 bases between. The CDR3 DNA is TGTGCCAGCAGTTCGCCTGGGCAGCCTGAAAAACTGTTTTTT. Translation gives CASSSPGQPEKLFF.

The chain joins TRBV28 to TRBJ2-1, with 11 nucleotides matching TRBD2. From germline, CDR1 is MDHEN and CDR2 SYDVKM. The V segment lost 3 bases and the J segment 5 bases; nucleotides outside the gene matches: 0. The CDR3 extends over 14 amino acids. The CDR3 bases are TGTGCCAGCAGTTTGACTAGCGGGAACAATGAGCAGTTCTTC. It codes for CASSLTSGNNEQFF.

The rearrangement links TRBV7-9 to TRBJ2-7; 7 bases are shared with TRBD2. The CDR3 loop spans 15 amino acids. Germline V lookup: CDR1 SEHNR, CDR2 FQNEAQ (reference sequence). V was pared by 2 bases and J by 2 bases, with 6 bases of the junction left unmatched. CDR3 sequence reads: CASSLRGGTTYEQYF. As DNA, the CDR3 is TGTGCCAGCAGCTTACGGGGAGGGACTACCTACGAGCAGTACTTC.

A single count supports this clone. The V call is TRBV30, the J call TRBJ2-4; D is perhaps TRBD1 (6 bases). Germline V gene data show CDR1 as GTSNPN and CDR2 as SVGIG (reference sequence). With 3 bases removed from V and 8 bases from J, the gap between germline ends came to 20 bases. This CDR3 comprises 15 residues. This CDR3 reads CAWRSSQGSEYIQYF. The CDR3 bases are TGTGCCTGGAGGAGCTCTCAGGGGAGCGAGTACATTCAGTACTTC.

As for this clone: The same CDR3 also results from other DNA sequences found in this sample. The chain carries TRBV10-3 and TRBJ1-1; TRBD1 agrees at 7 bases. There are 13 residues in the CDR3. V was clipped by 6 bases and J by 1 base; unmatched bases: 2. Germline values: CDR1 ENHRY, CDR2 SYGVKD. CDR3 nucleotides: TGTGCCATCAGCGACAGGGAGAACACTGAAGCTTTCTTT. Amino acid sequence: CAISDRENTEAFF.

V is TRBV2 and J is TRBJ2-2; D is uncertain. CDR3 length: 11 amino acids. Germline V gene lookup returns CDR1 SNHLY and CDR2 FYNNEI. V shed 4 bases and J shed 7 bases, with 4 bases lying between them. Written as DNA, the CDR3 is TGTGCCAGCAGTGCGGGCGGGGAGCTGTTTTTT. The encoded protein is CASSAGGELFF.

The genes are TRBV3-1 (or the pseudogene TRBV3-2) and TRBJ1-1; maybe TRBD1 (6 bases). V lost 5 bases to trimming and J lost 4 bases, with 14 bases between them. The CDR3 is 14 residues long. CDR1 is LGHDT and CDR2 is YNNKEL in the germline V gene (reference sequence). CDR3 in DNA: TGTGCCAGCAGCGCACCGGGGGGGGCCACTGAAGCTTTCTTT. This sequence encodes CASSAPGGATEAFF.

Here the CDR3 reads CASSWGGAGTEAFF. CDR3 DNA: TGTGCCAGCAGCTGGGGCGGGGCTGGCACTGAAGCTTTCTTT. The V and J genes are TRBV5-5 and TRBJ1-1, with D perhaps matching TRBD1 (5 bases). The length of the CDR3 is 14 residues. V lost 3 bases to trimming and J lost 4 bases, with 13 bases between them. CDR1 SGHKS and CDR2 YYEKEE come from the germline V gene (reference sequence).

This rearrangement joins TRBV15 to TRBJ1-2; D not certain. CDR3 length equals 13 residues. Germline V gene lookup returns CDR1 LNHNV and CDR2 YYDKDF (reference sequence). The V and J ends lost 3 bases and 5 bases respectively, with 10 bases between them. The CDR3 here is CATSRAEGYGYTF. CDR3 DNA: TGTGCCACCAGCAGGGCCGAGGGTTATGGCTACACCTTC.

The rearrangement uses TRBV9 and TRBJ1-4; TRBD1 is a possible D gene (5 bases). Germline V gives CDR1 SGDLS, CDR2 YYNGEE. The CDR3 is 15 residues long. The V end lost 0 bases, the J end lost 8 bases, and 14 bases lay between the germline ends. The CDR3 here is CASSVGLGGVEKLFF. The CDR3 DNA reads TGTGCCAGCAGCGTAGGATTGGGGGGAGTGGAAAAACTGTTTTTT.

The rearrangement uses TRBV19 and TRBJ2-6, with D possibly matching TRBD2 (6 bases). V dropped 10 bases and J dropped 2 bases, with 15 bases sitting between them. The CDR3 runs 15 residues. Per germline, CDR1 LNHDA and CDR2 SQIVND (reference sequence). The CDR3 sequence is CATGPGVAGANVLTF. The CDR3 region has the DNA TGTGCCACCGGCCCGGGGGTTGCTGGGGCCAACGTCCTGACTTTC.

This chain uses TRBV3-1 (or the pseudogene TRBV3-2) with TRBJ2-1; no clear D. Deletions cut 0 bases from V and 7 bases from J, with 13 bases between. The CDR3 totals 15 residues. Germline V gene data show CDR1 as LGHDT and CDR2 as YNNKEL (reference sequence). In DNA form, the CDR3 reads TGTGCCAGCAGCCAAGAGTTGGCAGCCGGGAATGAGCAGTTCTTC. It yields the protein CASSQELAAGNEQFF.

The CDR3 DNA sequence: TGTGCCAGTAGTGACAGGGGGGGAAAAGAGACCCAGTACTTC. Encoded protein: CASSDRGGKETQYF. The rearrangement uses TRBV19 and TRBJ2-5; 9 bases align to TRBD1. V was clipped by 5 bases and J by 3 bases; unmatched bases: 4. CDR1 LNHDA and CDR2 SQIVND come from the germline V gene (reference sequence). CDR3 length equals 14 residues.

The chain couples TRBV7-8 to TRBJ1-4; tentatively, D is TRBD1 (5 bases). Germline V CDR1 and CDR2: SGHVS, FQNEAQ. The CDR3 length is 15 residues. V was trimmed by 5 bases and J by 0 bases, leaving 10 bases between them. This CDR3 reads CASSRQYATNEKLFF. DNA for the CDR3: TGTGCCAGCAGCCGACAGTATGCAACTAATGAAAAACTGTTTTTT.

This clone was counted only a few times. The chain joins TRBV12-5 to TRBJ2-1; 11 positions agree with TRBD2. Germline CDR1 and CDR2: LGHNT and FRNRAP. V was clipped by 6 bases and J by 10 bases; unmatched bases: 11. CDR3 length equals 15 residues. The CDR3 nucleotides are TGTGCTAGTGGCCGAGGACTAGCGGGCTTCTCGGAGCAGTTCTTC. It is translated as CASGRGLAGFSEQFF.